A single sample gave rise to the 11 T cell receptor beta chains below, sequenced in a study of CD8+CD57+ T cells in acquired aplastic anemia. Profiling of TCR beta VDJ combinations and CDR3 sequences used genomic DNA as template. TCRdb reprocessed the reads with MiXCR, giving one entry per CDR3 protein. The table shows hundreds of thousands of distinct CDR3 sequences, with under 80% occurring only once. Sequenced: sorted CD4+, CD8+, or CD8+CD57+ T cells (not recorded which) from PBMCs. The receptors here all came from a human donor in good health, serving as a control.

The chain employs TRBV2 and TRBJ2-5, with 8 bases that match TRBD1. CDR1 and CDR2 from the germline V gene are SNHLY and FYNNEI. With V trimmed by 6 bases and J by 7 bases, 19 bases remained unmatched. The CDR3 covers 17 residues. CDR3 DNA: TGTGCCAGCAGCGGACCTCGGGGGACAGGCCATGGGGCGACCCAGTACTTC. Its translation: CASSGPRGTGHGATQYF.

This clonotype came up many times. V usage is TRBV20-1 and J usage is TRBJ1-5; no clear D. The V and J ends lost 1 base and 5 bases respectively, with 18 bases between them. CDR1 is DFQATT and CDR2 is SNEGSKA in the germline V gene (reference sequence). The CDR3 has 16 residues. CDR3 sequence (DNA): TGCAGTGCTAGAGGAATCGGCCCCGTTGGGGATCAGCCCCAGCATTTT. The encoded protein is CSARGIGPVGDQPQHF.

This chain connects TRBV7-3 to TRBJ2-7, with D perhaps assigned TRBD1 or TRBD2 (6 bases each). Trimming cost V 5 bases and J 6 bases, with 14 bases left between them. Germline loops: CDR1 SGHTA, CDR2 FQGTGA. There are 13 residues in the CDR3. The CDR3 DNA reads as TGTGCCAGCAGCCAGGGGAGGTCCCCCGAGCAGTACTTC. As protein: CASSQGRSPEQYF.

V is TRBV29-1 and J is TRBJ1-2, with D perhaps TRBD1 (5 bases). CDR3 length: 11 amino acids. With 4 bases removed from V and 8 bases from J, the gap between germline ends came to 11 bases. Germline CDR1 reads SQVTM; CDR2 reads ANQGSEA. The CDR3 DNA reads as TGCAGCGTTGTCGGGGGGTCGGGCTACACCTTC. This sequence encodes CSVVGGSGYTF.

The V call is TRBV2, the J call TRBJ2-1; 9 bases are shared with TRBD1. This CDR3 comprises 14 residues. The V segment lost 8 bases and the J segment 10 bases; nucleotides outside the gene matches: 12. Germline V gene sequence: CDR1 SNHLY, CDR2 FYNNEI. DNA of the CDR3: TGTGCCAGCGTTCCGGGACAGGGACGATTGGAGCAGTTCTTC. It specifies CASVPGQGRLEQFF.

There are many counts of this clonotype. The V call is TRBV7-3, the J call TRBJ1-1; D is ambiguous. The germline V gene has CDR1 SGHTA and CDR2 FQGTGA. This CDR3 is 15 amino acids long. V gave up 2 bases and J gave up 3 bases, with 13 bases separating them. Written as DNA, the CDR3 is TGTGCCAGCAGCTTATCGGGAGGAGTAGACACTGAAGCTTTCTTT. This sequence encodes CASSLSGGVDTEAFF.

About this clonotype: The junction does not match germline at one end; this may be a read error. The chain joins TRBV7-3 to TRBJ2-1, with 8 bases that match TRBD1. This CDR3 region has 13 residues. Germline CDR1 SGHTA, CDR2 FQGTGA. CDR3: CASSFTGGNEEYF. The DNA of the CDR3 is TGTGCCAGCAGCTTCACAGGGGGAAACGAGGAGTACTTC.

This clonotype was seen a few times. The junction departs from germline at one end; a sequencing error may be responsible. V usage is TRBV4-3 and J usage is TRBJ1-2; 10 bases agree with TRBD1. Germline V gene data show CDR1 as LGHNA and CDR2 as YSLEER. The CDR3 sequence is 14 residues long. This CDR3 is CASSPGTGDYGYTF. Written as DNA, the CDR3 is TGCGCTAGCAGTCCAGGGACAGGGGACTATGGCTACACCTTC.

This clonotype was observed at least ten times. The CDR3 DNA reads TGTGCCAGCAGGGGGGGGACAGGGGCGAACTACGAGCAGTACTTC. It yields the protein CASRGGTGANYEQYF. The V and J genes are TRBV7-2 and TRBJ2-7; 10 bases match TRBD1. The J segment lost 3 bases and the V segment lost 6 bases, leaving 8 bases of the junction unmatched. The CDR3 is 15 residues long. Germline V lookup: CDR1 SGHTA, CDR2 FQGNSA. The whole variable domain, filled in from reference TRBV7-2 and TRBJ2-7, reads GAGVSQSPSNKVTEKGKDVELRCDPISGHTALYWYRQSLGQGLEFLIYFQGNSAPDKSGLPSDRFSAERTGGSVSTLTIQRTQQEDSAVYLCASRGGTGANYEQYFGPGTRLTVT.

This sequence joins TRBV7-2 and TRBJ1-4; the match to TRBD1 covers 7 bases. The V gene's germline CDR1 is SGHTA and CDR2 FQGNSA. The CDR3 is made up of 17 amino acids. Unmatched junction bases numbered 18, after V lost 4 bases and J lost 10 bases. The CDR3 DNA follows: TGTGCCAGCAGCTCCATTTCAGCCGAGACAGGGTGCGTAAAACTGTTTTTT. Residues: CASSSISAETGCVKLFF.

The count of this clonotype is one. The chain recombines TRBV2 with TRBJ1-3; no definite D call. The CDR3 loop spans 13 amino acids. Per the germline V gene, CDR1 is SNHLY and CDR2 is FYNNEI. V dropped 5 bases and J dropped 15 bases, with 20 bases sitting between them. CDR3 residues: CASSRDCGNTSYF. CDR3 nucleotides: TGTGCCAGCAGTCGAGATTGCGGAAACACGTCATATTTT.